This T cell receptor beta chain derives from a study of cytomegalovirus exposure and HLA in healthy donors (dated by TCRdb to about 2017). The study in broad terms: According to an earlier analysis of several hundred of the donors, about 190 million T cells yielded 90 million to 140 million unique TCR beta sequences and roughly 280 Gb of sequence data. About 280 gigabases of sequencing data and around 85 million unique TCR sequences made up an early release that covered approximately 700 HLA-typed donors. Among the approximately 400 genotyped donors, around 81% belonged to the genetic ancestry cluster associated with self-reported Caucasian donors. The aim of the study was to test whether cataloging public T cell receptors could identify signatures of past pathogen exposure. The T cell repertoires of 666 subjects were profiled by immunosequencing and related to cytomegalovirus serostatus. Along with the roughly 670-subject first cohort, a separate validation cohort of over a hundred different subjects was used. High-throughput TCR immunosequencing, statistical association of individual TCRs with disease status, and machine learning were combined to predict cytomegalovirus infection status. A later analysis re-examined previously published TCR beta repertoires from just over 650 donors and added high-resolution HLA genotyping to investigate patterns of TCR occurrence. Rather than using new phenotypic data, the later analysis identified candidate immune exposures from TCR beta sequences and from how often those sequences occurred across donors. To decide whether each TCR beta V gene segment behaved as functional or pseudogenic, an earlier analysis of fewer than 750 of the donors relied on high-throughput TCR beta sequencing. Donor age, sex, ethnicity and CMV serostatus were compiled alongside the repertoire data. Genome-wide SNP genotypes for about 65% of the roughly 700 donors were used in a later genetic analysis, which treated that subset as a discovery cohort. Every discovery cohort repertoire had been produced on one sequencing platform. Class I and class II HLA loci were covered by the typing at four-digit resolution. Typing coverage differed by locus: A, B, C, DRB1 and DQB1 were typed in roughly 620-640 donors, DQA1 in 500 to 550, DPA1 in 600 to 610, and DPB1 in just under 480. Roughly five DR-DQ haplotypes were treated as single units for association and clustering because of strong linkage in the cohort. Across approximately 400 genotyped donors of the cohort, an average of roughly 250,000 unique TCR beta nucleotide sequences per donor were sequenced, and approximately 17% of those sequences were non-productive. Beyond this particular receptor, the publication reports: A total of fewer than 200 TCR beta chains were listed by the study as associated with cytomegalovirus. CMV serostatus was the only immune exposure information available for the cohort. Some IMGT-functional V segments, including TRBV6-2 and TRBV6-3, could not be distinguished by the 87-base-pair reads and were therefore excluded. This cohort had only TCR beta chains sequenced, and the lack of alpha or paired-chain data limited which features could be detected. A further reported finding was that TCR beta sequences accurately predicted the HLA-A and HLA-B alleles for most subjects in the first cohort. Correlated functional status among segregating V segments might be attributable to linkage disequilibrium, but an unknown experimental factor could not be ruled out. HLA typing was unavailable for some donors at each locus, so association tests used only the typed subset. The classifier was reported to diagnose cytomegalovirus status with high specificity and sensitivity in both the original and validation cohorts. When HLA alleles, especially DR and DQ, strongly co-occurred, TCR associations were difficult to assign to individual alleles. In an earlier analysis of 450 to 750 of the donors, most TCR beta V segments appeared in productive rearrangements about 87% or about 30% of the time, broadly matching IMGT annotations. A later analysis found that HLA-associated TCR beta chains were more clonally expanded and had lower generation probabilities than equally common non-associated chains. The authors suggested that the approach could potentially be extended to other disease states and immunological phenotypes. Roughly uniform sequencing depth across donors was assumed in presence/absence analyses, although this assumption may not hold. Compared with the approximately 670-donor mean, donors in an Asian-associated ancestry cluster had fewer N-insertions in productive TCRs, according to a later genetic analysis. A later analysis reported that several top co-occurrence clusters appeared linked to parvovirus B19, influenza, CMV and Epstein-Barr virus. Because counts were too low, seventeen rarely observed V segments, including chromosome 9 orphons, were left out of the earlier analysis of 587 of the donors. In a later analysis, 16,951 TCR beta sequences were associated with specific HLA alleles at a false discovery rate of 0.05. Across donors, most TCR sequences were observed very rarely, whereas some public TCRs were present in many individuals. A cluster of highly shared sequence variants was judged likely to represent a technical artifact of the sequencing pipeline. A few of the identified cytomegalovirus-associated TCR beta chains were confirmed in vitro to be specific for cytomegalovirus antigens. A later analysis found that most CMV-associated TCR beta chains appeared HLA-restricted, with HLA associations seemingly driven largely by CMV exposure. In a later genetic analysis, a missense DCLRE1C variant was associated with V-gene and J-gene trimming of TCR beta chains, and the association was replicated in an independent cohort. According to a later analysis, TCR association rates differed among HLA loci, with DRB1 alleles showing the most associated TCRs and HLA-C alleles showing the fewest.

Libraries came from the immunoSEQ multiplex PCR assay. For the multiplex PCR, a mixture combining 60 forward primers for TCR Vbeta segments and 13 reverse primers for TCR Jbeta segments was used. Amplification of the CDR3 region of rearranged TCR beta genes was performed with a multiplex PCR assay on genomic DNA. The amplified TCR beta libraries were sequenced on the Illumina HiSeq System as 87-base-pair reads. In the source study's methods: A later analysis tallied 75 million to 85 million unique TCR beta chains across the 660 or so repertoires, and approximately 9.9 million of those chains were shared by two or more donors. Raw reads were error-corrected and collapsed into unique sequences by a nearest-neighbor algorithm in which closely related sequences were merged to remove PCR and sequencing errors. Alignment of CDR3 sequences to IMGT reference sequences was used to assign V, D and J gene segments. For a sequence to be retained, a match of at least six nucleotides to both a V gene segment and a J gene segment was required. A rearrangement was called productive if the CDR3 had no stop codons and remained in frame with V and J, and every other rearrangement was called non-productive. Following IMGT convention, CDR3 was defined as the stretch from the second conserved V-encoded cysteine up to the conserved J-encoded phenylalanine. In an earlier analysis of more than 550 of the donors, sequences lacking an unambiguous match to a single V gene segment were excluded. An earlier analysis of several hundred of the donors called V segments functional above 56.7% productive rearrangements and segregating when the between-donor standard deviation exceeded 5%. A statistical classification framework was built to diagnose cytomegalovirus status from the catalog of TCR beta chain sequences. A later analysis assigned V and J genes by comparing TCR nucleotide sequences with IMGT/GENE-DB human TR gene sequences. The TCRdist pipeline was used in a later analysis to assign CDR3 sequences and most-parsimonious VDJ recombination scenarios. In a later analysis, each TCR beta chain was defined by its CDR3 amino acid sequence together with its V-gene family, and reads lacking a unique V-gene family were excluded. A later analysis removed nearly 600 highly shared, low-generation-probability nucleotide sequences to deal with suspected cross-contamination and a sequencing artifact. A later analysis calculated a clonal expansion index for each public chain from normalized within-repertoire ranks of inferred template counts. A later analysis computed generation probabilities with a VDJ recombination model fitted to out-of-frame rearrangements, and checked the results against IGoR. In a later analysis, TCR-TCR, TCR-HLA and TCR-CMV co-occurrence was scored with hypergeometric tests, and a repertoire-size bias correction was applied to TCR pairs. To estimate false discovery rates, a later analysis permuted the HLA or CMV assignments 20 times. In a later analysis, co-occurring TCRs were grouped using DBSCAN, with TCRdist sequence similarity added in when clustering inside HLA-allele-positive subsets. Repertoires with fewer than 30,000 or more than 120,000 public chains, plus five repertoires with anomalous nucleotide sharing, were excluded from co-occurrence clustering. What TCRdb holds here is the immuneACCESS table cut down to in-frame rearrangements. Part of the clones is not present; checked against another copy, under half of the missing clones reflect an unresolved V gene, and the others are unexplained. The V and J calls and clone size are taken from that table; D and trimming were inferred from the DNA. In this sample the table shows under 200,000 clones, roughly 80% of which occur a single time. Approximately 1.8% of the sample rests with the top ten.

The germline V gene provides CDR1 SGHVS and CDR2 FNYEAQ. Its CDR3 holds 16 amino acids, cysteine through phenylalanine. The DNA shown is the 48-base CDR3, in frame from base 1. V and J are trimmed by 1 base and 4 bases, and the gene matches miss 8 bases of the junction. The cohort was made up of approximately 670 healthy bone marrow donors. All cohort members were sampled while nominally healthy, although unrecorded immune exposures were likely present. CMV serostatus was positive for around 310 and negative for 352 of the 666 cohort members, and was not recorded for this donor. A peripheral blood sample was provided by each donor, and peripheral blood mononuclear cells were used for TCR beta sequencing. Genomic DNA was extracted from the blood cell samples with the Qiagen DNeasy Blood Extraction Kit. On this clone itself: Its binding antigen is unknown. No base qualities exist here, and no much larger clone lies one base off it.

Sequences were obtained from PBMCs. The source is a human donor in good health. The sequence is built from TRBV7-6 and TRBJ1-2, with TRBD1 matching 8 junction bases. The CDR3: CASSLDPGGAGYGYTF. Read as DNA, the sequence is TGTGCCAGCAGCTTAGACCCAGGGGGCGCTGGCTATGGCTACACCTTC.